This T cell receptor beta chain appears in the sequencing data of a study of T cell responses to AZD1222 COVID-19 vaccine. Study summary: Second-dose schedules of about 4 or about 12 weeks were combined. Study outcomes and limitations: In the spike-specific TCR repertoire, nearly half reportedly target unmutated variant regions. Donors skewed white British and female; clonal diversity was possibly underestimated. Recipients of AZD1222 seropositive at baseline numbered only six or seven.

The table came from immunoSEQ multiplex PCR; TCRdb's copy has only in-frame clones and leaves some out. Here the sample spans some 110,000 clones, approximately 90% being singletons. V was trimmed by 1 base and J by 7 bases, leaving 8 bases between them. This CDR3 comprises 14 residues. Germline V gives CDR1 SGHTA, CDR2 FQGNSA. Concerning this clone itself: The antigen is undetermined.

The chain combines TRBV7-2 with TRBJ1-6; D is uncertain. The source material was peripheral blood, sampled on day 0 of AZD1222 vaccination. This TCR was recovered from an adult in good health. CDR3 coding DNA: TGTGCCAGCAGCTTAGACCGCTGGAATTCACCCCTCCACTTT. Its protein is CASSLDRWNSPLHF.